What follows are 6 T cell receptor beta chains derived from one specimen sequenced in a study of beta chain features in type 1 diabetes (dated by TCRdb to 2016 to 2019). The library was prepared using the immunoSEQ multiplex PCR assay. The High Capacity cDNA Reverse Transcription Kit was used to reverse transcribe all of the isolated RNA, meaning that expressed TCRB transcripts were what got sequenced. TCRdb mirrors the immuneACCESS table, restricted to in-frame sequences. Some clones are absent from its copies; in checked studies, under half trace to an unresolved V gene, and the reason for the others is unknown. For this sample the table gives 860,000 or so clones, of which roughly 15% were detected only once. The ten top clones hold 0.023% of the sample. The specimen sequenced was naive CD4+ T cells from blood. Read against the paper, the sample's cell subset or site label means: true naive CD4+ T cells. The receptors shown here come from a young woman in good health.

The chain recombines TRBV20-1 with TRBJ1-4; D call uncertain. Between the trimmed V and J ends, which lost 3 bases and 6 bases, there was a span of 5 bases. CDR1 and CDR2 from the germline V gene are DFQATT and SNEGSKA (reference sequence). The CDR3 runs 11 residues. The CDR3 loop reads CSASLDEKLFF. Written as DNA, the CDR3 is TGCAGTGCTAGTTTAGATGAAAAACTGTTTTTT.

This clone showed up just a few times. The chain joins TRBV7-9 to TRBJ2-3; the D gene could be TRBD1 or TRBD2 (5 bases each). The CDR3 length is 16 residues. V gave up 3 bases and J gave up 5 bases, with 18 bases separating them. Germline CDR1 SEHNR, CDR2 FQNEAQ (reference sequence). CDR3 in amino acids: CASSFGQGRGGDTQYF. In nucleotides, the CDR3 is TGTGCCAGCAGCTTCGGGCAGGGACGCGGTGGAGATACGCAGTATTTT. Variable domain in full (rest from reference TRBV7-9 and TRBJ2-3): DTGVSQNPRHKITKRGQNVTFRCDPISEHNRLYWYRQTLGQGPEFLTYFQNEAQLEKSRLLSDRFSAERPKGSFSTLEIQRTEQGDSAMYLCASSFGQGRGGDTQYFGPGTRLTVL.

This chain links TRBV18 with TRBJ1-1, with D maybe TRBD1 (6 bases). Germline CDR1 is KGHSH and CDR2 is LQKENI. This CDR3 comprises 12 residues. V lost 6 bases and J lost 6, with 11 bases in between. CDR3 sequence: CASSTQGPEAFF. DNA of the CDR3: TGTGCCAGCTCTACCCAGGGGCCTGAAGCTTTCTTT.

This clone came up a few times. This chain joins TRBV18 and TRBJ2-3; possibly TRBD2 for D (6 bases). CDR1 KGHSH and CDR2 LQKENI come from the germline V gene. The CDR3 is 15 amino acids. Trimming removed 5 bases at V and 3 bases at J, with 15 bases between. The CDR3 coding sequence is TGTGCCAGCTCAGTGTTTGTGAGCGGGACAGATACGCAGTATTTT. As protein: CASSVFVSGTDTQYF.

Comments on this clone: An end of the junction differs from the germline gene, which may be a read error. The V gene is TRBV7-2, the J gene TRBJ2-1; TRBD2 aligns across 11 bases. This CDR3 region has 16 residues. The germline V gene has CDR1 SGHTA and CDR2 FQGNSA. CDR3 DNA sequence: TGTGCCAGCAGCGTAGCGGGAGGGCCCTCATACAATGAGCAGTTCTTC. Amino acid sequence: CASSVAGGPSYNEQFF.

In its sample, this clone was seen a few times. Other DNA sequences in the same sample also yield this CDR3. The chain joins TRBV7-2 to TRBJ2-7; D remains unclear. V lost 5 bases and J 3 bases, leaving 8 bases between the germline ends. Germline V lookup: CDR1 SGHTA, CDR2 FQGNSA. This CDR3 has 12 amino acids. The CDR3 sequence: CASSLESYEQYF. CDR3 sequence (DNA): TGTGCCAGCAGCCTGGAGAGCTACGAGCAGTACTTC.